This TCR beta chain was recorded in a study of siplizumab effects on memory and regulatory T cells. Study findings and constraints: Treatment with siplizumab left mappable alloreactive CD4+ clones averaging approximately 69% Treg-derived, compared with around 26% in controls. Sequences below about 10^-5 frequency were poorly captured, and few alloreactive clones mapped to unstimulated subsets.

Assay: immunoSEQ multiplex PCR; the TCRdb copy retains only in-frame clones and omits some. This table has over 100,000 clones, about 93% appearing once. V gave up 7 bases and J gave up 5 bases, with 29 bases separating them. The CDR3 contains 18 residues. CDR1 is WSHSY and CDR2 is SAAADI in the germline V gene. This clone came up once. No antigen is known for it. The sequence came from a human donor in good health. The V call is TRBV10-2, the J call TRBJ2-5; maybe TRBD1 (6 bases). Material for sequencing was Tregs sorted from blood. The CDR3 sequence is CASMFAPPTTGLRETQYF. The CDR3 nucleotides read TGCGCCAGCATGTTTGCCCCCCCCACGACAGGCCTCCGGGAGACCCAGTACTTC.